The rows below give T cell receptor beta chains drawn from one sample of a study of shared clonotypes between healthy human individuals. The protocol was immunoSEQ multiplex PCR, while the TCRdb copy is restricted to in-frame clones and leaves out a portion. This table has about 2 million clones, just under 95% appearing once. Sequenced material: naive CD8+ T cells sorted from blood. The source is a man aged 18 to 30 in good health. Each CDR3 is given with its conserved first and last residue. A D gene is named only where the DNA matches it firmly. For some rows the clone size is stated as once, few or many, or as a class when expanded; others skip it.

>TRBV7-9|TRBJ1-1|.|.
TGTGCCAGCAGCTTACTTTTTTCAGGAATAGAAGCTTTCTTT
CASSLLFSGIEAFF
>TRBV6-1|TRBJ2-1|.|.
TGTGCCAGCAGGGGGGGGCCTTACAATGAGCAGTTCTTC
CASRGGPYNEQFF
>TRBV13|TRBJ1-3|.|.
TGTGCCAGCAGCCCCCTGGCGGGCGGCTCTGGAAACACCATATATTTT
CASSPLAGGSGNTIYF
>TRBV19|TRBJ1-1|.|.
TGTGCCAGTAGAAGAGGGGGTGGGAACACTGAAGCTTTCTTT
CASRRGGGNTEAFF
>TRBV6-5|TRBJ2-7|.|.
TGTGCCAGCAGTTACTCGCTAGGGTCCTACGAGCAGTACTTC
CASSYSLGSYEQYF
>TRBV19|TRBJ2-7|.|.
TGTGCCAGTAGTGTGCCGGACTCTAGGACAGAGCAGTACTTC
CASSVPDSRTEQYF
>TRBV2|TRBJ1-1|.|.
TGTGCCAGCAGTGTTGAGGGGAACACTGAAGCTTTCTTT
CASSVEGNTEAFF
>TRBV12-5|TRBJ2-5|.|.
TGTGCTAGTGGTTTGGGGGGCCAGGGCGGGTCAGAGACCCAGTACTTC
CASGLGGQGGSETQYF
>TRBV7-9|TRBJ2-5|.|.
TGTGCCAGCAGCAATACCGGGACCCAAGAGACCCAGTACTTC
CASSNTGTQETQYF
>TRBV4-3|TRBJ2-7|.|.
TGCGCCAGCAGCCCGGGACCTAATGAGGTCTACGAGCAGTACTTC
CASSPGPNEVYEQYF
>TRBV7-9|TRBJ2-5|TRBD1|.
TGTGCCAGCAGCTTAGGGTGGGACAGGGGAGAGACCCAGTACTTC
CASSLGWDRGETQYF
>TRBV7-2|TRBJ2-2|TRBD2|.
TGTGCCAGCAGTACCGGGACTAGTGTTACCGGGGAGCTGTTTTTT
CASSTGTSVTGELFF
>TRBV5-4|TRBJ1-6|.|.
TGTGCCAGCAGCTTGACAGGGCTTAATTCACCCCTCCACTTT
CASSLTGLNSPLHF
>TRBV11-2|TRBJ2-5|.|.
TGTGCCAGCAGCTCCCAGTTAGAGACCCAGTACTTC
CASSSQLETQYF
>TRBV4-2|TRBJ1-1|.|once
TGTGCCAGCAGCCAAGAGGGAGGCGCAGGTGACACTGAAGCTTTCTTT
CASSQEGGAGDTEAFF
>TRBV5-6|TRBJ2-1|.|once
TGTGCCAGCAGCTTGGACGGAGATAGGGTTTGGCAGTTCTTC
CASSLDGDRVWQFF
>TRBV27|TRBJ2-1|TRBD1|.
TGTGCCAGCACCAAGGGACAGGGGTGGAATGAGCAGTTCTTC
CASTKGQGWNEQFF
>TRBV10-3|TRBJ2-7|TRBD2|.
TGTGCCATCAGTGAATTGACGGGGGGGGACTACGAGCAGTACTTC
CAISELTGGDYEQYF
>TRBV28|TRBJ1-5|.|.
TGTGCCAGCAGTTTAGGGCAGGGCTTTCAGCCCCAGCATTTT
CASSLGQGFQPQHF
>TRBV11-2|TRBJ2-5|TRBD1|.
TGTGCCAGCAGCTCAACCCGGACAGGGGCGGGGGAGACCCAGTACTTC
CASSSTRTGAGETQYF
>TRBV5-4|TRBJ2-2|.|once
TGTGCCAGCAGCTTGGCGGGGAGCACCGGGGAGCTGTTTTTT
CASSLAGSTGELFF
>TRBV13|TRBJ2-3|.|.
TGTGCCAGCAGCTCCTTAACGGGACCGCTTAGCACAGATACGCAGTATTTT
CASSSLTGPLSTDTQYF
>TRBV27|TRBJ2-2|.|.
TGTGCCAGCAGTTTCGGGCTAACGAACACCGGGGAGCTGTTTTTT
CASSFGLTNTGELFF
>TRBV28|TRBJ1-6|.|.
TGTGCCAGCAGTTTTCGTATCACGAATTCACCCCTCCACTTT
CASSFRITNSPLHF
>TRBV6-5|TRBJ1-2|TRBD1|.
TGTGCCAGCAGTTACGGACAGGGGATGGGCGGCTACACCTTC
CASSYGQGMGGYTF
>TRBV27|TRBJ2-1|TRBD2|.
TGTGCCAGCCGACGGACTAGCGGGTCGTCCTACAATGAGCAGTTCTTC
CASRRTSGSSYNEQFF
>TRBV5-1|TRBJ2-5|TRBD1|.
TGCGCCAGCACGCCTGACAGGGGGATGGAGACCCAGTACTTC
CASTPDRGMETQYF
>TRBV18|TRBJ2-3|.|.
TGTGCCAGCTCACCACTCGACAGTAGCGGTAGAGATACGCAGTATTTT
CASSPLDSSGRDTQYF
>TRBV4-3|TRBJ1-6|.|.
TGCGCCAGCAGCCAAGAGGGGGGCGCGTATAATTCACCCCTCCACTTT
CASSQEGGAYNSPLHF
>TRBV28|TRBJ2-7|TRBD2|.
TGTGCCAGCGGGAGGGGCGGGAGTACCGACGAGCAGTACTTC
CASGRGGSTDEQYF
>TRBV19|TRBJ2-3|.|.
TGTGCCAGTAGTATGATCCAGGGACCAGATACGCAGTATTTT
CASSMIQGPDTQYF
>TRBV29-1|TRBJ2-3|TRBD2|once
TGCAGCGTTGAAGGTAATAGCGGGAGGGCCAGGAGCACAGATACGCAGTATTTT
CSVEGNSGRARSTDTQYF
>TRBV15|TRBJ2-2|TRBD1|.
TGTGCCACCAGCAGAGTTGGACAGGGGACCGGGGAGCTGTTTTTT
CATSRVGQGTGELFF
>TRBV2|TRBJ1-1|.|.
TGTGCCAGCACCCAGAACACTGAAGCTTTCTTT
CASTQNTEAFF
>TRBV6-5|TRBJ1-5|.|few
TGTGCCAGCAGTTACGGGGGGAATCAGCCCCAGCATTTT
CASSYGGNQPQHF
>TRBV11-1|TRBJ2-1|TRBD1|.
TGTGCCAGTACCCCGGGACAGGGTTACAATGAGCAGTTCTTC
CASTPGQGYNEQFF
>TRBV30|TRBJ2-3|.|.
TGTGCCTGGAGTGCCGGGACCTCAAGCACAGATACGCAGTATTTT
CAWSAGTSSTDTQYF
>TRBV28|TRBJ2-3|.|.
TGTGCCAGCAGTTCCCTAGTTGTTGGACTGGACACAGATACGCAGTATTTT
CASSSLVVGLDTDTQYF
>TRBV2|TRBJ1-3|.|.
TGTGCCAGCAAGTTCCCGGAGGGAAACACCATATATTTT
CASKFPEGNTIYF
>TRBV9|TRBJ1-2|.|.
TGTGCCAGCAGCGATACCTCCTATGGCTACACCTTC
CASSDTSYGYTF
>TRBV13|TRBJ2-7|TRBD2|.
TGTGCCAGCAGCTTAGGCCTAGCGGGCCTGTACGAGCAGTACTTC
CASSLGLAGLYEQYF
>TRBV4-3|TRBJ2-7|TRBD2|.
TGCGCCAGCAGCCAAGATCCCGCGGGAGCGACCTACGAGCAGTACTTC
CASSQDPAGATYEQYF
>TRBV27|TRBJ2-1|.|once
TGTGCCAGCAGAGAGCTCTCCTACAATGAGCAGTTCTTC
CASRELSYNEQFF
>TRBV7-6|TRBJ2-1|.|.
TGTGCCAGCACCGTTGGTCTGGGCATTTCCTACAATGAGCAGTTCTTC
CASTVGLGISYNEQFF
>TRBV10-2|TRBJ2-7|.|.
TGCGCCAGCAGTGAAGGGGGGAATATCTACGAGCAGTACTTC
CASSEGGNIYEQYF
>TRBV7-9|TRBJ2-7|TRBD2|.
TGTGCCAGCAGCTCGCCATTCGTAGCGGGGAGGTCTAACGAGCAGTACTTC
CASSSPFVAGRSNEQYF
>TRBV29-1|TRBJ2-2|.|.
TGCAGCCTCTTGGGAAACACCGGGGAGCTGTTTTTT
CSLLGNTGELFF
>TRBV6-1|TRBJ2-7|.|once
TGTGCCAGCAGTGAACGTCCTGCCGTTAACTACGAGCAGTACTTC
CASSERPAVNYEQYF
>TRBV13|TRBJ2-3|.|.
TGTGCCAGCAGCGCCACAGGGGAGGGCCCAGATACGCAGTATTTT
CASSATGEGPDTQYF
>TRBV7-9|TRBJ2-1|.|once
TGTGCCAGCAGCTTGGGAGGGGGGAATGAGCAGTTCTTC
CASSLGGGNEQFF
>TRBV6-5|TRBJ1-1|.|.
TGTGCCAGCAGTTACCGCGGACAGAATGAAGCTTTCTTT
CASSYRGQNEAFF
>TRBV5-6|TRBJ1-2|.|.
TGTGCCAGCAGCTTGGGGCAAACCGCATTCTATGGCTACACCTTC
CASSLGQTAFYGYTF
>TRBV7-2|TRBJ2-7|.|.
TGTGCCAGCAGCTTAGCGACCGCGGGTACCTACGAGCAGTACTTC
CASSLATAGTYEQYF